This T cell receptor (beta chain) appears in the sequencing data of a study of blood T cell repertoires in COVID-19. Across the study: Samples came from the United States, Italy and Spain, spanning acute and convalescent COVID-19.

This clone appeared a single time. Participants were aged about 18 to 100 years from about two dozen US areas. Cohorts were assigned according to the clinical history that participants reported. Losses at the gene ends were 0 bases for V and 8 bases for J; bases not matched to a gene: 7. The CDR3 is made up of 14 amino acids. CDR1 is SGHNT, CDR2 YYREEE, per germline (reference sequence). In the authors' methods: Amplification of reference gene primers was used by the study to estimate nucleated cell counts. Method: immunoSEQ multiplex PCR; TCRdb's copy keeps in-frame clones and lacks some. The V and J calls and clone size are taken from that table; D and trimming were inferred from the DNA. Of 150,000 to 250,000 clones listed, approximately 84% are singletons.

The sequenced material came from PBMCs or T cells enriched from blood (not recorded which). V and J are TRBV5-4 and TRBJ1-2, with 7 bases matching TRBD1. This sequence was found in a middle-aged man who had recovered from COVID-19. The chain's CDR3 is CASSLEEGAGGYTF. In DNA form, the CDR3 reads TGTGCCAGCAGCTTGGAGGAGGGGGCGGGAGGCTACACCTTC.